Below are 23 T cell receptor beta chains sequenced from a single sample in a study of T cell clones after liver transplantation. This table comes from immunoSEQ multiplex PCR, and its TCRdb copy is limited to in-frame clones, with some not included. The sample yields around 100,000 clones, around 80% seen once. The sample was CD4+ T cells from blood, taken about 50 months after liver transplant. These receptors all come from a human patient who received a liver transplant. Some T cells may originate from the graft donor.

The rearrangement links TRBV27 to TRBJ1-2; 8 bases match TRBD1. V was pared by 3 bases and J by 6 bases, with 6 bases of the junction left unmatched. The germline V gene has CDR1 MNHEY and CDR2 SMNVEV (reference sequence). The CDR3 loop spans 14 amino acids. CDR3 residues: CASSFRGRRNGYTF. In DNA, the CDR3 is TGTGCCAGCAGTTTCAGGGGGCGGAGGAATGGCTACACCTTC.

The chain links TRBV10-2 to TRBJ2-2; D ambiguous. The V end was cut by 7 bases, the J end by 2 bases, with 5 bases between. This CDR3 contains 12 residues. Germline values: CDR1 WSHSY, CDR2 SAAADI. The CDR3: CASKGNTGELFF. DNA of the CDR3: TGCGCCAGCAAAGGCAACACCGGGGAGCTGTTTTTT.

This chain links TRBV7-9 with TRBJ1-4, with TRBD1 matching over 8 bases. Germline CDR1 reads SEHNR; CDR2 reads FQNEAQ (reference sequence). The CDR3 consists of 15 residues. Trimming took 5 bases from V and 8 from J; bases not matched to a gene: 10. CDR3 residues: CASSVTGEGWEKLFF. The CDR3 DNA follows: TGTGCCAGCAGCGTGACAGGGGAGGGTTGGGAAAAACTGTTTTTT.

This clone occurred once. The rearrangement links TRBV27 to TRBJ1-5; D ambiguous. CDR3 length: 14 residues. CDR1 and CDR2 from the germline V gene are MNHEY and SMNVEV (reference sequence). V lost 10 bases to trimming and J lost 4 bases, with 17 bases between them. The CDR3 sequence is CANQSARANQPQHF. Here the CDR3 DNA reads TGTGCCAACCAATCGGCCCGGGCGAATCAGCCCCAGCATTTT.

The gene calls are TRBV19 and TRBJ1-4; D remains ambiguous. V was clipped by 4 bases and J by 5 bases, with 26 bases between them. The CDR3 loop spans 19 amino acids. Germline V gene data show CDR1 as LNHDA and CDR2 as SQIVND (reference sequence). DNA for the CDR3: TGTGCCAGTAGTACAAGAAGAGGGCAGGCAGGAGGAGCGAATGAAAAACTGTTTTTT. Amino acid sequence: CASSTRRGQAGGANEKLFF. The whole variable domain, filled in from reference TRBV19 and TRBJ1-4, reads DGGITQSPKYLFRKEGQNVTLSCEQNLNHDAMYWYRQDPGQGLRLIYYSQIVNDFQKGDIAEGYSVSREKKESFPLTVTSAQKNPTAFYLCASSTRRGQAGGANEKLFFGSGTQLSVL.

V and J are TRBV6-5 and TRBJ1-1, with D possibly TRBD1 on 6 matching bases. The CDR3 loop spans 15 amino acids. In germline, CDR1 is MNHEY, CDR2 SVGAGI. With 5 bases removed from V and 0 bases from J, the gap between germline ends came to 13 bases. The CDR3 DNA follows: TGTGCCAGCAGTCTAGGGGGTTCGGTGAACACTGAAGCTTTCTTT. It specifies CASSLGGSVNTEAFF.

Of note for this clone: The sample holds other DNA sequences that translate to the same CDR3. V usage is TRBV29-1 and J usage is TRBJ1-5; 7 nucleotides line up with TRBD1. The ends lost 4 bases at V and 6 bases at J; junction bases unmatched: 6. Germline lookup yields CDR1 SQVTM and CDR2 ANQGSEA. The CDR3 contains 13 residues. The CDR3, as DNA: TGCAGCGTTGCCCCAGGGGGAGGTCAGCCCCAGCATTTT. It translates to CSVAPGGGQPQHF.

This rearrangement joins TRBV6-4 to TRBJ2-3, with 15 bases identical to TRBD2. From germline, CDR1 is MRHNA and CDR2 SNTAGT. This CDR3 comprises 20 residues. V lost 7 bases and J lost 2; bases outside the gene matches: 16. The CDR3 nucleotides are TGTGCCAGCATTTATGTATGGACTAGCGGGAGGGCCGGACTCACAGATACGCAGTATTTT. Protein product: CASIYVWTSGRAGLTDTQYF.

The chain links TRBV29-1 to TRBJ2-7; TRBD1 agrees at 7 bases. The CDR3 length is 14 residues. Trimming cost V 0 bases and J 5 bases; bases outside gene matches: 7. Germline loops: CDR1 SQVTM, CDR2 ANQGSEA. For the CDR3, the DNA is TGCAGCGTTGAAGATCCAACAGGGGTTAACGAGCAGTACTTC. As protein: CSVEDPTGVNEQYF.

The rearrangement joins TRBV9 to TRBJ2-3, with 9 bases matching TRBD2. Germline CDR1 reads SGDLS; CDR2 reads YYNGEE. The CDR3 has 16 residues. Trimming removed 4 bases from V and 6 bases from J; junction bases left unmatched: 12. As DNA, the CDR3 is TGTGCCAGCAGCTCCAGCCCAGCGGGAGGCGGTGATACGCAGTATTTT. It specifies CASSSSPAGGGDTQYF.

The chain uses TRBV15 and TRBJ1-1; TRBD1 is a possible D gene (5 bases). Trimming shortened V by 5 bases and J by 4 bases, and 11 bases separated the two germline ends. Germline CDR1 and CDR2: LNHNV and YYDKDF (reference sequence). The CDR3 contains 13 residues. The CDR3 here is CATSSLGGTEAFF. The DNA for the CDR3 is TGTGCCACCAGCTCCCTTGGGGGCACTGAAGCTTTCTTT.

The chain employs TRBV10-1 and TRBJ2-5; perhaps TRBD2 as D (5 bases). The CDR3 is made up of 14 amino acids. V dropped 2 bases and J dropped 7 bases, with 14 bases sitting between them. Germline CDR1 WNHNN, CDR2 SYGVQD (reference sequence). The CDR3 loop is CASSERRGLGTQYF. The CDR3 region has the DNA TGCGCCAGCAGTGAGCGCCGGGGATTGGGGACCCAGTACTTC.

Here the CDR3 DNA reads TGTGCCAGCAGCTCATCCGGGACAGCCTACAATCAGCCCCAGCATTTT. The encoded protein is CASSSSGTAYNQPQHF. The V call is TRBV7-8, the J call TRBJ1-5; TRBD1 matches at 7 bases. J was trimmed by 3 bases and V by 4 bases; bases with no gene match: 9. CDR1 and CDR2 (germline): SGHVS, FQNEAQ. This CDR3 comprises 16 residues.

The rearrangement links TRBV19 to TRBJ1-1; 7 bases map to TRBD1. Germline CDR1 is LNHDA and CDR2 is SQIVND (reference sequence). J gave up 1 base and V 5 bases, and 4 bases lay outside the gene matches. The CDR3 contains 14 residues. CDR3 in DNA: TGTGCCAGTAGTCCGACAGGGACGAACACTGAAGCTTTCTTT. It is translated as CASSPTGTNTEAFF.

The gene calls are TRBV5-4 and TRBJ2-3; D gene unclear. This CDR3 spans 15 amino acids. Germline V CDR1 and CDR2: SGHNT, YYREEE (reference sequence). Trimming stripped 4 bases from V and 1 base from J, with 13 bases between. CDR3 sequence: CASSPDPPRTDTQYF. CDR3 nucleotides: TGTGCCAGCAGCCCTGATCCTCCCCGCACAGATACGCAGTATTTT.

The chain employs TRBV30 and TRBJ1-5, with TRBD1 as a possible D gene (5 bases). The CDR3 covers 13 residues. V shed 5 bases and J shed 1 base, with 9 bases lying between them. The germline V gene has CDR1 GTSNPN and CDR2 SVGIG (reference sequence). This CDR3 is CAWGAGSNQPQHF. Written as DNA, the CDR3 is TGTGCCTGGGGGGCGGGCAGCAATCAGCCCCAGCATTTT.

The table lists this clone with a count of one. The CDR3 is CASSLLQGDTGELFF. The CDR3 DNA follows: TGTGCCAGCAGCTTATTGCAGGGCGACACCGGGGAGCTGTTTTTT. The V call is TRBV7-2, the J call TRBJ2-2; maybe TRBD1 (5 bases). The V gene's germline CDR1 is SGHTA and CDR2 FQGNSA. V gave up 2 bases and J gave up 3 bases, with 10 bases separating them. This CDR3 is 15 amino acids long.

This rearrangement joins TRBV5-1 to TRBJ2-3; TRBD1 matches at 8 bases. This CDR3 has 15 residues. In germline, CDR1 is SGHRS, CDR2 YFSETQ. With 4 bases clipped from V and 5 bases from J, the junction kept 9 bases outside the gene matches. The CDR3 region has the DNA TGCGCCAGCAGCCACCAGGGGGCGCGGGGAGATACGCAGTATTTT. Its protein is CASSHQGARGDTQYF.

The V gene is TRBV7-2, the J gene TRBJ2-5; the match to TRBD2 covers 9 bases. J was trimmed by 2 bases and V by 5 bases; bases with no gene match: 12. Germline-derived CDR1 and CDR2 are SGHTA and FQGNSA. This CDR3 contains 17 residues. Here the CDR3 reads CASSLPPSGTPQETQYF. CDR3 DNA: TGTGCCAGCAGCCTACCCCCTAGCGGGACTCCTCAAGAGACCCAGTACTTC.

The rearrangement uses TRBV5-4 and TRBJ1-6; D remains unclear. V was trimmed by 2 bases and J by 6 bases, leaving 3 bases between them. CDR1 SGHNT and CDR2 YYREEE come from the germline V gene (reference sequence). This CDR3 region has 12 residues. The CDR3 DNA is TGTGCCAGCAGCTTTTTTAATTCACCCCTCCACTTT. Translated: CASSFFNSPLHF.

V is TRBV6-6 and J is TRBJ2-1; tentatively, D is TRBD1 (5 bases). Germline V lookup: CDR1 MNHNY, CDR2 SVGAGI (reference sequence). Deletions cut 0 bases from V and 5 bases from J, with 11 bases between. CDR3 size: 15 residues. The CDR3 sequence: CASSYSEQVNNEQFF. The CDR3 DNA is TGTGCCAGCAGTTACTCGGAACAGGTTAACAATGAGCAGTTCTTC.

The rearrangement uses TRBV5-1 and TRBJ1-5, with 10 bases that match TRBD1. The CDR3 spans 14 residues. J gave up 5 bases and V 2 bases, and 1 base lay outside the gene matches. CDR1 is SGHRS and CDR2 is YFSETQ in the germline V gene. As DNA, the CDR3 is TGCGCCAGCAGCTTCGGGACAGGGGATCAGCCCCAGCATTTT. Its translation: CASSFGTGDQPQHF.

This chain connects TRBV7-2 to TRBJ2-1, with 8 bases lining up with TRBD2. The CDR3 extends over 15 amino acids. CDR1 SGHTA and CDR2 FQGNSA come from the germline V gene. V lost 5 bases and J lost 8; bases outside the gene matches: 11. The CDR3 DNA sequence: TGTGCCAGCAGCACACGTCGAGGGCGGGGGGATGAGCAGTTCTTC. It translates to CASSTRRGRGDEQFF.